This T cell receptor beta chain was retrieved from a study of T cells in localized non-small cell lung cancer. General study findings and limits: Heterogeneity stays possible, as sequencing covered only one tumor region. Higher T cell density in the blood was associated with longer overall survival, whereas higher adjacent-lung clonality associated with shorter survival.

The method was immunoSEQ multiplex PCR; TCRdb's version includes in-frame clones alone and lacks a portion of them. The data hold roughly 15,000 clones, with 70% to 90% observed a single time. CDR1 is SEHNR, CDR2 FQNEAQ, per germline (reference sequence). Trimming removed 5 bases from V and 8 bases from J, with 12 bases in between. The CDR3 has 13 residues. About this clone: The target antigen is unknown.

Here the sequenced sample was peripheral blood, taken before any cancer treatment. This clonotype was sampled from a female donor of 60 years or more with stage III squamous cell lung carcinoma. The rearrangement links TRBV7-9 to TRBJ1-4; possible D gene TRBD1, 6 bases. As DNA, the CDR3 is TGTGCCAGCAGCAGGGGACATCAGGAAAAACTGTTTTTT. Translated, it gives CASSRGHQEKLFF.